One T cell receptor beta chain is described in this entry. Germline-derived CDR1 and CDR2 are MNHEY and SMNVEV (reference sequence). V dropped 5 bases and J dropped 8 bases, with 15 bases sitting between them. The CDR3 has 14 amino acids. Profiling relied on immunoSEQ multiplex PCR, and the TCRdb table lists in-frame clones only, not all of them. The sample consists of fewer than 85,000 clones, 93% of them appearing once. This record comes from a study of T cell changes during pregnancy in multiple sclerosis. The rearrangement joins TRBV27 to TRBJ1-4, with D possibly matching TRBD1 (5 bases). Sample: peripheral blood, taken in the second trimester of pregnancy. The sequence came from a female donor with multiple sclerosis, enrolled in a pregnancy study. The CDR3 DNA reads TGTGCCAGCAGTCTCCTACCGGGGGGGGAAAAACTGTTTTTT. It encodes CASSLLPGGEKLFF. The variable domain in full, with the rest retrieved from reference TRBV27 and TRBJ1-4, is EAQVTQNPRYLITVTGKKLTVTCSQNMNHEYMSWYRQDPGLGLRQIYYSMNVEVTDKGDVPEGYKVSRKEKRNFPLILESPSPNQTSLYFCASSLLPGGEKLFFGSGTQLSVL.